The rows below give T cell receptor beta chains drawn from one sample of a study of T cells after yellow fever vaccination. In TCRdb, the 5' RACE reads were re-called with MiXCR into one record per CDR3 protein. The data contain 340,000 or so distinct CDR3 sequences, 9.5% to 15% of them singletons. This specimen consisted of CD4+ T cells sorted from PBMCs, obtained 15 days after the yellow fever booster vaccination. Receptors originate from a man aged 18 to 35 who received the YFV17D yellow fever vaccine. Each CDR3 is given with its conserved first and last residue. Fields, in order: J gene, V gene, clone size, D gene, CDR3 DNA, CDR3 protein. D genes are given only for firm matches. Not every row has a clone size; where given, it reads once, few, many or a size class.

>TRBJ2-5|TRBV5-1|NA|TRBD2
TGCGCCAGCAGCTCCGGAACGGGGGGGGCCGGGGAGACCCAGTACTTC
CASSSGTGGAGETQYF
>TRBJ2-3|TRBV5-5|NA|TRBD2
TGTGCCAGCAGCTTCATCGGGGTCGCGGGGGCAGATACGCAGTATTTT
CASSFIGVAGADTQYF
>TRBJ2-3|TRBV4-1|many|NA
TGCGCCAGCAGCCCCGACCGTAGCGCTAGCACAGATACGCAGTATTTT
CASSPDRSASTDTQYF
>TRBJ2-1|TRBV5-6|many|NA
TGTGCCAGCAGCTTGAGGGATTATGCCCTAAGAGCGTTCTTC
CASSLRDYALRAFF
>TRBJ1-2|TRBV29-1|NA|TRBD1
TGCAGCGTTGCCCCAGGACAGGGGGCACTTGGCTATGGCTACACCTTC
CSVAPGQGALGYGYTF
>TRBJ2-1|TRBV11-1|many|TRBD2
TGTGCCAGCAGCTTAGCGTTGCTAGCGGGCCCCAGCTCCTACAATGAGCAGTTCTTC
CASSLALLAGPSSYNEQFF
>TRBJ2-5|TRBV2|few|NA
TGTGCCAGCATTAGACAGCCCCAAGAGACCCAGTACTTC
CASIRQPQETQYF
>TRBJ2-3|TRBV7-8|few|TRBD2
TGTGCCAGCAGCCCCCACAGACTAGCGGGGGCTCCGCAGTATTTT
CASSPHRLAGAPQYF
>TRBJ1-1|TRBV11-2|NA|NA
TGTGCCAGCAGCCATCAAGGGGCTGAAGCTTTCTTT
CASSHQGAEAFF
>TRBJ1-2|TRBV5-1|NA|NA
TGCGCCAGCAGCCCGGGAGTAGGGCCGAACTATGGCTACACCTTC
CASSPGVGPNYGYTF
>TRBJ1-3|TRBV15|NA|NA
TGTGCCACCAGCAGAGAGGGGGCTCGCTCTGGAAACACCATATATTTT
CATSREGARSGNTIYF
>TRBJ1-1|TRBV20-1|NA|NA
TGCAGTGCTAGTGCTCCGGTGGGACGGAAAGAAGCTTTCTTT
CSASAPVGRKEAFF
>TRBJ2-1|TRBV10-3|many|TRBD2
TGTGCCATCAGTGATGGCGGGGGGGGCAATGAGCAGTTCTTC
CAISDGGGGNEQFF
>TRBJ2-7|TRBV7-9|few|TRBD1
TGTGCCAGCAGCTTATGGGACAGACTGTCCCGCGAGCAGTACTTC
CASSLWDRLSREQYF
>TRBJ1-2|TRBV6-1|few|NA
TGTGCCAGCAGTGCTTCGTTGTCGTCCTATGGTCCTACCTATGGCTACACCTTC
CASSASLSSYGPTYGYTF
>TRBJ2-6|TRBV4-3|many|NA
TGCGCCAGCAGCCAAGATGCGCAGTCCTCTGGGGCCAACGTCCTGACTTTC
CASSQDAQSSGANVLTF
>TRBJ2-1|TRBV20-1|many|TRBD2
TGCAGTGCTAGAGAGGGGGGGGATGAGCAGTTCTTC
CSAREGGDEQFF
>TRBJ2-2|TRBV5-1|few|NA
TGCGCCAGCAGCTTGGTGGCGGGAACGAACACCGGGGAGCTGTTTTTT
CASSLVAGTNTGELFF
>TRBJ1-1|TRBV6-5|few|NA
TGTGCCAGCAACAAACAGGGCGAGGGCACTGAAGCTTTCTTT
CASNKQGEGTEAFF
>TRBJ2-7|TRBV6-5|NA|TRBD1
TGTGCCAGCAACCCCGGGACAGGGGGCGAGCAGTACTTC
CASNPGTGGEQYF
>TRBJ2-1|TRBV6-5|NA|NA
TGTGCCAGCAGTTACTCGACTTGGACCGATGAGCAGTTCTTC
CASSYSTWTDEQFF
>TRBJ2-3|TRBV20-1|once|NA
TGCAGTGCTACTCACCCGAGGGCTAGCACAGATACGCAGTATTTT
CSATHPRASTDTQYF
>TRBJ2-6|TRBV6-2/TRBV6-3|NA|NA
TGTGCCAGCAGTTACCCGGGGGCTGGGGCCAACGTCCTGACTTTC
CASSYPGAGANVLTF
>TRBJ2-5|TRBV24-1|few|NA
TGTGCCACCTCCTCTCCGGCGGAAGAGACCCAGTACTTC
CATSSPAEETQYF
>TRBJ2-1|TRBV24-1|few|NA
TGTGCCACCAGTGATACCCGGACCAGCAATGAGCAGTTCTTC
CATSDTRTSNEQFF
>TRBJ2-5|TRBV5-1|few|NA
TGCGCCAGCGCTAGTTCCGGGATGGGAGAGACCCAGTACTTC
CASASSGMGETQYF
>TRBJ2-5|TRBV20-1|few|NA
TGCAGTGCTACGATCCTCCAAGAGACCCAGTACTTC
CSATILQETQYF
>TRBJ2-5|TRBV20-1|NA|NA
TGCAGTGCTAGAGGGCAAGAGACCACATACTTC
CSARGQETTYF
>TRBJ2-5|TRBV29-1|NA|NA
TGCAGCGTTGGACAATTTCTCCAAGAGACCCAGTACTTC
CSVGQFLQETQYF
>TRBJ2-1|TRBV15|few|NA
TGTGCCACCAGCAGAGGGGGGGGTGCAGGGGTCTCCTACAATGAGCAGTTCTTC
CATSRGGGAGVSYNEQFF
>TRBJ2-2|TRBV7-2|many|NA
TGTGCCAGCAGCTTAGAATCCACAGGGACCGGGGAGCTGTTTTTT
CASSLESTGTGELFF
>TRBJ2-2|TRBV28|few|TRBD1
TGTGCCAGCAGGGGAGGACAGGGAAATTCCTACACCGGGGAGCTGTTTTTT
CASRGGQGNSYTGELFF
>TRBJ1-1|TRBV7-3|many|NA
TGTGCCAGCAGCACGGGGCCAGGGCAAGCTTTCTTT
CASSTGPGQAFF
>TRBJ2-3|TRBV11-1|NA|NA
TGTGCCAGCAGCTTACGCAGGAGCACAGATACGCAGTATTTT
CASSLRRSTDTQYF
>TRBJ2-4|TRBV7-3|few|TRBD2
TGTGCCAGCAGCTTCGGGGGAGGGGACATTCAGTACTTC
CASSFGGGDIQYF
>TRBJ2-5|TRBV7-9|few|NA
TGTGCCAGCAGCGCCCGGGGCCAAGAGACCCAGTACTTC
CASSARGQETQYF
>TRBJ2-3|TRBV7-2|NA|NA
TGTGCCAGCAGCTTGCAATATACGCAGTATTTT
CASSLQYTQYF
>TRBJ2-5|TRBV5-6|NA|NA
TGTGCCAGCACCCTAATACAGGGAAGGTGGGCTGGAGAGACCCAGTACTTC
CASTLIQGRWAGETQYF
>TRBJ1-1|TRBV18|many|TRBD1
TGTGCCAGCTCACTTGGGACAGCCCTCACTGAAGCTTTCTTT
CASSLGTALTEAFF
>TRBJ1-3|TRBV5-4|NA|NA
TGTGCCAGCAGCTTCCAGACCTCTGGAAACACCATATATTTT
CASSFQTSGNTIYF
>TRBJ2-5|TRBV12-3/TRBV12-4|few|NA
TGTGCCACCGGGACGGGCCAAGAGACCCAGTACTTC
CATGTGQETQYF
>TRBJ1-1|TRBV12-3/TRBV12-4|few|NA
TGTGCCAGCAGTCCCAGGACGTGGGGGTCCGAAGCTTTCTTT
CASSPRTWGSEAFF
>TRBJ2-2|TRBV6-1|NA|NA
TGTGCCATCAGTGAGATTCACACCGGGGAGCTGTTTTTT
CAISEIHTGELFF
>TRBJ2-5|TRBV7-7|NA|NA
TGTGCTAGCAGCTTAGGGGTAGCACGGTCAGAAGAGACCCAGTACTTC
CASSLGVARSEETQYF
>TRBJ2-1|TRBV5-4|many|TRBD2
TGTGCCAGCAGCTTGGATGTAGCGGGGGGTGAGCAGTTCTTC
CASSLDVAGGEQFF
>TRBJ2-1|TRBV9|NA|TRBD2
TGTGCCAGCAGCCAGGGGGTAGCGGGAGACAATGAGCAGTTCTTC
CASSQGVAGDNEQFF
>TRBJ2-3|TRBV5-4|NA|TRBD2
TGTGCCAGCAGCCGCTCGGTCGGGGGGGCCGAAGATACGCAGTATTTT
CASSRSVGGAEDTQYF
>TRBJ2-5|TRBV11-2|many|NA
TGTGCCAGCAGCTTAGTGGGGGGCCAAGAGACCCAGTACTTC
CASSLVGGQETQYF
>TRBJ2-1|TRBV19|NA|TRBD2
TGTGCCAGTAAATTGGTACTAGCGGGGACGGGTGAGCAGTTCTTC
CASKLVLAGTGEQFF
>TRBJ2-4|TRBV7-9|few|NA
TGTGCCAGCAGCTTGGCCAGACTAGCCAAAAACATTCAGTACTTC
CASSLARLAKNIQYF
>TRBJ2-2|TRBV10-1|few|NA
TGCCGAAATTCGTGGGACCGCGCCGGGGAGCTGTTTTTT
CRNSWDRAGELFF
>TRBJ1-1|TRBV6-2/TRBV6-3|NA|TRBD1
TGTGCCAGCAAACCGGCAGACAGGGCTGAAGCTTTCTTT
CASKPADRAEAFF
>TRBJ2-1|TRBV10-3|few|NA
TGTGCCATCAGGAAGTGGACGGAGGGACTCGGCTACAATGAGCAGTTCTTC
CAIRKWTEGLGYNEQFF
>TRBJ2-3|TRBV12-3/TRBV12-4|NA|TRBD2
TGTGCCAGCAGTAGACTAGCGGGGGGGCTGGGCACAGATACGCAGTATTTT
CASSRLAGGLGTDTQYF
>TRBJ1-1|TRBV7-9|NA|NA
TGTGCCAGCGAGCTTTACACTGAAGCTTTCTTT
CASELYTEAFF
>TRBJ2-5|TRBV18|NA|NA
TGTGCCAGCTCACCAGGGCAGGGCCCAGGGGAGACCCAGTACTTC
CASSPGQGPGETQYF
>TRBJ1-5|TRBV6-5|few|NA
TGTGCCAGCAGTACGTACCGGGACACCATTTCAGCCCAGCATTTT
CASSTYRDTISAQHF
>TRBJ2-1|TRBV3-1|NA|NA
TGTGCCAGCAGCCAGCTTGAGGTCTCACGAGGCAATGAGCAGTTCTTC
CASSQLEVSRGNEQFF
>TRBJ2-5|TRBV3-1|many|NA
TGTGCCAGCAGCCCGTGGGGTGGGCAAGAGACCCAGTACTTC
CASSPWGGQETQYF
>TRBJ2-4|TRBV27|NA|TRBD1
TGTGCCAGCAGTTTATGGGGGACAGGCAAAAACATTCAGTACTTC
CASSLWGTGKNIQYF